This TCR beta chain was profiled in a study of cytomegalovirus exposure and HLA in healthy donors. Study overall: Assignment to the Caucasian-associated ancestry cluster applied to more than 75% of the approximately 400 genotyped donors.

Unrecorded immune exposures were likely, despite nominal health at sampling. The CDR3 is 13 residues long. V lost 2 bases, J lost 9 bases, and 4 bases stayed unmatched. The germline V gene has CDR1 SGHRS and CDR2 YFSETQ. The primer mix had 60 Vbeta and 13 Jbeta primers. The table came from immunoSEQ multiplex PCR; TCRdb's copy has only in-frame clones and leaves some out. The sample records fewer than 120,000 clones, around 80% being singletons. Sequencing used PBMCs. The rearrangement links TRBV5-1 to TRBJ2-3, with 9 bases fitting TRBD2. This TCR derives from a woman in her sixties or seventies in good health and CMV-seropositive. The CDR3 DNA reads TGCGCCAGCAGCTTCGTAGCGGGGGAGACGCAGTATTTT. It specifies CASSFVAGETQYF.